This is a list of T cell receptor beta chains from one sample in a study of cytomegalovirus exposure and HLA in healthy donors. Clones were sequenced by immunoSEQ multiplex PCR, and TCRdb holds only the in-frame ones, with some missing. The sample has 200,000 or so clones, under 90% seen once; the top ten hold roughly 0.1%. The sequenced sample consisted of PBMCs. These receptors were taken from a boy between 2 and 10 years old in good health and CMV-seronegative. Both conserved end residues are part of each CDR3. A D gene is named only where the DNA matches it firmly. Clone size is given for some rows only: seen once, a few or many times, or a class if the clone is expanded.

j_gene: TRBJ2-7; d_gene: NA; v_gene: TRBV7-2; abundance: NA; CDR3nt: TGTGCCAGCAGCTTAGTCCACGAGGGCTCCTACGAGCAGTACTTC; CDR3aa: CASSLVHEGSYEQYF
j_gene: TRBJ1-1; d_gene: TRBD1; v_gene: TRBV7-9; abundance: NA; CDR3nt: TGTGCCAGCAGCCACCCCCAGGGGGGCACTGAAGCTTTCTTT; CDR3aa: CASSHPQGGTEAFF
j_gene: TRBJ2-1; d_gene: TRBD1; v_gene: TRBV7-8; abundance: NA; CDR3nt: TGTGCCAGCAGCCCAAGACAGGGGCTTTCCTACAATGAGCAGTTCTTC; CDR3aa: CASSPRQGLSYNEQFF
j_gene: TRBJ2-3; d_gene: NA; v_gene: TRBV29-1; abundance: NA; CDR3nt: TGCAGCGTTGAGATCGCGAGCACAGATACGCAGTATTTT; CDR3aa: CSVEIASTDTQYF
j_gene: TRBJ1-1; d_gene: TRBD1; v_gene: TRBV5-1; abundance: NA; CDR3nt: TGCGCCAGCAGCCTCGACAGGGGGGGCACTGAAGCTTTCTTT; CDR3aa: CASSLDRGGTEAFF
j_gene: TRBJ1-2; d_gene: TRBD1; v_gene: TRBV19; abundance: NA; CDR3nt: TGTGCCAGTAGCAGTATCGCGACAGGGGCCTCCTATGGCTACACCTTC; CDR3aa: CASSSIATGASYGYTF
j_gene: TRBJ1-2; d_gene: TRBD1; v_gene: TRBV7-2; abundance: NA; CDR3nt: TGTGCCAGCAGCTTAGTCCCTACAGGGGGTCTTTATGGCTACACCTTC; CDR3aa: CASSLVPTGGLYGYTF
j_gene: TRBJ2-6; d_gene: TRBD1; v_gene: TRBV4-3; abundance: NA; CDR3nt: TGCGCCAGCAGCCATGCACAGGGGGCCGGGGCCAACGTCCTGACTTTC; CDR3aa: CASSHAQGAGANVLTF
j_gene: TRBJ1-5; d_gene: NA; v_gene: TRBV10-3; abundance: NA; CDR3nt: TGTGCCATCAGTTTACAAAGCAATCAGCCCCAGCATTTT; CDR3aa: CAISLQSNQPQHF
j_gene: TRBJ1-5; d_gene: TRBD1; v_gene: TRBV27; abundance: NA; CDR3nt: TGTGCCAGCAGTTCATACGGACAGGGGGATCAGCCCCAGCATTTT; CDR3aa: CASSSYGQGDQPQHF
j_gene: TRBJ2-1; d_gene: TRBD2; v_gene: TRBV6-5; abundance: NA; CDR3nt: TGTGCCAGCAAACCTAGCGGGGGGCGGTATGAGCAGTTCTTC; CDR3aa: CASKPSGGRYEQFF
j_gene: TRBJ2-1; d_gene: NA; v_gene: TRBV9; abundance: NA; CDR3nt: TGTGCCAGCAGCCTAGGACTGAATGAGCAGTTCTTC; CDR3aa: CASSLGLNEQFF
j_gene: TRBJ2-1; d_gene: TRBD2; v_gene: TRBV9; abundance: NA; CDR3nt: TGTGCCAGCAGCGTGACTAGCGGGGGGTCAGGTGAGCAGTTCTTC; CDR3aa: CASSVTSGGSGEQFF
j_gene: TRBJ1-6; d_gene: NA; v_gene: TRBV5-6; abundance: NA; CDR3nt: TGTGCCAGTCATCAAAGGGGCCCCTATAATTCACCCCTCCACTTT; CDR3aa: CASHQRGPYNSPLHF
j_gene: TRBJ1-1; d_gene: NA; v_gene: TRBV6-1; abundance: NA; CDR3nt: TGTGCCAGCATTCCTGCGACCCGCGGGCAAGCTTTCTTT; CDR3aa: CASIPATRGQAFF
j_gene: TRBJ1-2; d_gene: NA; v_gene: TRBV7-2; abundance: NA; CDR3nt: TGTGCCAGCAGCTTAGTGGAGGATTACTATGGCTACACCTTC; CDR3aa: CASSLVEDYYGYTF
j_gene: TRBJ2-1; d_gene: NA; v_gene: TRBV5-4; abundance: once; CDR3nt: TGTGCCAGCAGTCTAGGCAGGGATGAGCAGTTCTTC; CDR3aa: CASSLGRDEQFF
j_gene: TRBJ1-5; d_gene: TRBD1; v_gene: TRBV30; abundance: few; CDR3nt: TGTGCCTGGAGTGTTAGGAGGACAGGATCCAATCAGCCCCAGCATTTT; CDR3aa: CAWSVRRTGSNQPQHF
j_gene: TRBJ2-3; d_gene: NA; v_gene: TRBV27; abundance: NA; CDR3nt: TGTGCCAGCAGACTGGGTGGGGGGGCCGGGCGCACAGATACGCAGTATTTT; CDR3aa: CASRLGGGAGRTDTQYF
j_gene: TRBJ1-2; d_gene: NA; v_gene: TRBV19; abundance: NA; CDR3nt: TGTGCCAGTAGTTCCCCCGGACAGTTCCGCTATGGCTACACCTTC; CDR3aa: CASSSPGQFRYGYTF
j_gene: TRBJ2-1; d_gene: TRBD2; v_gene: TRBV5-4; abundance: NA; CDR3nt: TGTGCCAGCAGCCCCGGGACTAGCGGATACCTCCAGGGCAATGAGCAGTTCTTC; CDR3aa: CASSPGTSGYLQGNEQFF
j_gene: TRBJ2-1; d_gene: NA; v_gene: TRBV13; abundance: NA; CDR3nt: TGTGCCAGCAGCCCCGGAGGACTTTTCAGGTCCTACAATGAGCAGTTCTTC; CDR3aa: CASSPGGLFRSYNEQFF
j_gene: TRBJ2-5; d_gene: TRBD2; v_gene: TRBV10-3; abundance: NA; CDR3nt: TGTGCCATCAGATCCACTAGCGGGGGGGTGTCACAGGAGACCCAGTACTTC; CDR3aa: CAIRSTSGGVSQETQYF
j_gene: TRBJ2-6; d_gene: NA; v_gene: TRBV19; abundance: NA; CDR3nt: TGTGCCAGTAGTATAGGAGGTCCAGCGCTGAAGAGGGCCAACGTCCTGACTTTC; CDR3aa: CASSIGGPALKRANVLTF
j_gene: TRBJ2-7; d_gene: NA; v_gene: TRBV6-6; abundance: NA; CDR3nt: TGTGCCAGCAGTTACGCGGGGACTTCCTACGAGCAGTACTTC; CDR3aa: CASSYAGTSYEQYF
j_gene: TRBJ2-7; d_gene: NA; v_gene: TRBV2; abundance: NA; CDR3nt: TGTGCCAGCGACCTTACCCGGGAAGAGCAGTACTTC; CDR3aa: CASDLTREEQYF
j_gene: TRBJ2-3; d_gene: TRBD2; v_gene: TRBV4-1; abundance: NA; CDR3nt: TGCGCCAGCAGCCAAGAATGGGAGCGGGGCGGCGCAGATACGCAGTATTTT; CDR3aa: CASSQEWERGGADTQYF
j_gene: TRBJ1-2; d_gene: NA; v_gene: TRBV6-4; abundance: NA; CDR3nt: TGTGCCAGCAGTGAGGGGGGATCCTATGGCTACACCTTC; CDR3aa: CASSEGGSYGYTF
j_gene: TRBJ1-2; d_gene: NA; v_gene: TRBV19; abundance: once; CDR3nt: TGTGCCAGTAGTTCAGGCTATTCCCGGTATGGCTACACCTTC; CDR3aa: CASSSGYSRYGYTF
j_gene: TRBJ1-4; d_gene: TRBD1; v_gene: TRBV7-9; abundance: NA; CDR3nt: TGTGCCAGCAGCCTGGGACAGAATGAAAAACTGTTTTTT; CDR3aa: CASSLGQNEKLFF
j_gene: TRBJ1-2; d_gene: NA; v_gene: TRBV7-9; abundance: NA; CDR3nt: TGTGCCAGCAGCTTAGGAACGGAGTATGGCTACACCTTC; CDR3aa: CASSLGTEYGYTF
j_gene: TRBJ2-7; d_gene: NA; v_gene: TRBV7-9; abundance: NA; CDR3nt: TGTGCCAGCAGCTTTTCCAATTACGAGCAGTACTTC; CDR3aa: CASSFSNYEQYF
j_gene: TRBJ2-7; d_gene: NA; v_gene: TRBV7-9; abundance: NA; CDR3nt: TGTTCCAGCAGCTCTAAGACAGGCACGGGTACCTACGAGCAGTACTTC; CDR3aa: CSSSSKTGTGTYEQYF
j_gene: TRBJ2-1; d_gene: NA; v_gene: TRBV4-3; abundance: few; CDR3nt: TGCGCCAGCAGCCGGGTAGTTGACTATGAGCAGTTCTTC; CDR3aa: CASSRVVDYEQFF
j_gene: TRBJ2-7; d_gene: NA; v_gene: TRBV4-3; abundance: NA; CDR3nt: TGCGCCAGCAGCCAAGAGCCAACGACTAGTCGCGAGCAGTACTTC; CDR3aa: CASSQEPTTSREQYF
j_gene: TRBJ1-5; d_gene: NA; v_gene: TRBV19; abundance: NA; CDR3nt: TGTGCCAGTACCCTACTTGGACAGCGCAATCAGCCCCAGCATTTT; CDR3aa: CASTLLGQRNQPQHF
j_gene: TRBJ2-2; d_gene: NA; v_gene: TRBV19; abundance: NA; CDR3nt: TGTGCCAGTAGTACAGGGAACACCGGGGAGCTGTTTTTT; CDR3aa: CASSTGNTGELFF
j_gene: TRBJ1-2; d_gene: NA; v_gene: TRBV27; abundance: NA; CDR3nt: TGTGCCAGCAGTCATGTCGGGGGACCGTTAAACTATGGCTACACCTTC; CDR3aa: CASSHVGGPLNYGYTF
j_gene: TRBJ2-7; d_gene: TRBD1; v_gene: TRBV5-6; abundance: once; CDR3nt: TGTGCCAGCAGCTTTGACAGGGTCGCCTACGAGCAGTACTTC; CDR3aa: CASSFDRVAYEQYF